One sample yielded the 25 T cell receptor beta chains listed below, sequenced in a study of OX40 agonist ivuxolimab in advanced cancers. TCRdb keeps only in-frame clones here, not all; method: immunoSEQ multiplex PCR. The sample has tens of thousands of clones, roughly 89% seen once. The sample in question was CD4+ or CD8+ T cells sorted from blood, obtained in a trial of the OX40 agonist ivuxolimab. These receptor sequences come from an adult with an advanced solid tumor such as melanoma, head and neck, liver or kidney cancer.

The chain couples TRBV28 to TRBJ1-4; 9 bases align to TRBD1. The junction had 15 bases not matched to a gene; V was cut back by 5 bases and J by 8 bases. This CDR3 comprises 17 residues. CDR1 is MDHEN, CDR2 SYDVKM, per germline. The CDR3 nucleotides are TGTGCCAGCAGTCAATCGGGGGACAGGGCCCTATGGGAAAAACTGTTTTTT. Translated: CASSQSGDRALWEKLFF.

This chain connects TRBV7-2 to TRBJ2-2, with a weak D call TRBD2 (5 bases). Trimming left V 2 bases short and J 6 bases short, with 7 bases between. The germline gives CDR1 SGHTA, CDR2 FQGNSA. The CDR3 is 13 residues long. The CDR3 DNA sequence: TGTGCCAGCAGCTTACTCGGGGCCGGGGAGCTGTTTTTT. This encodes CASSLLGAGELFF. Together with reference TRBV7-2 and TRBJ2-2, the CDR3 gives the full variable domain: GAGVSQSPSNKVTEKGKDVELRCDPISGHTALYWYRQSLGQGLEFLIYFQGNSAPDKSGLPSDRFSAERTGGSVSTLTIQRTQQEDSAVYLCASSLLGAGELFFGEGSRLTVL.

This sequence joins TRBV27 and TRBJ2-5, with 7 bases matching TRBD2. CDR3 size: 14 residues. Germline trimming cut 1 base from V and 5 bases from J; bases unmatched to any gene: 4. Germline V gene data show CDR1 as MNHEY and CDR2 as SMNVEV (reference sequence). The CDR3 sequence is CASSLWRGSETQYF. The CDR3, as DNA: TGTGCCAGCAGTTTATGGCGGGGGAGTGAGACCCAGTACTTC.

The genes are TRBV2 and TRBJ1-6; D is ambiguous. The germline V and J ends were trimmed by 6 bases and 7 bases, with 13 bases remaining between them. The CDR3 runs to 14 residues. Germline CDR1 reads SNHLY; CDR2 reads FYNNEI. CDR3 DNA sequence: TGTGCCAGCAGGCAACGCGGGGTAAATTCACCCCTCCACTTT. It encodes CASRQRGVNSPLHF.

The CDR3 nucleotides are TGCGCCAGCAGCCAAGATGGGACCGGGACAGGGGGCCGTGATTGGGCCAAAAACATTCAGTACTTC. Protein sequence: CASSQDGTGTGGRDWAKNIQYF. The chain couples TRBV4-3 to TRBJ2-4; 12 bases agree with TRBD1. The CDR3 loop spans 22 amino acids. Per the germline V gene, CDR1 is LGHNA and CDR2 is YSLEER. The junction had 16 bases not matched to a gene; V was cut back by 0 bases and J by 1 base.

This clone was picked up one time. The chain couples TRBV28 to TRBJ2-5; no firm D call. The V and J ends lost 6 bases and 5 bases respectively, with 13 bases between them. CDR3 size: 13 residues. Germline-derived CDR1 and CDR2 are MDHEN and SYDVKM. The DNA for the CDR3 is TGTGCCAGCAGGACACCTTTGTTGGAGACCCAGTACTTC. This codes for CASRTPLLETQYF.

This chain connects TRBV7-2 to TRBJ2-7; 7 bases are shared with TRBD2. CDR1 and CDR2 (germline): SGHTA, FQGNSA. The V gene end was trimmed by 4 bases and the J gene end by 4 bases; junction bases not matched to a gene: 10. The length of the CDR3 is 15 residues. The CDR3, as DNA: TGTGCCAGCAGCTGGGGGGGAGATTCCTCGTACGAGCAGTACTTC. Translation: CASSWGGDSSYEQYF.

The V gene is TRBV4-1, the J gene TRBJ2-2, with TRBD1 matching 12 bases. Per the germline V gene, CDR1 is MGHRA and CDR2 is YSYEKL. This CDR3 comprises 16 residues. V lost 7 bases and J lost 4; bases outside the gene matches: 7. The CDR3 region has the DNA TGCGCCAGCAACTGGGACAGGGGGCCGGGCACCGGGGAGCTGTTTTTT. Its translation is CASNWDRGPGTGELFF.

Concerning this clone: No DNA is shown, since the ends of the CDR3 on it are uncertain; the CDR3 is the one TCRdb lists. The V call is TRBV19, the J call TRBJ1-1. Inclusive of both ends, the CDR3 amounts to 16 amino acids. Per germline, CDR1 LNHDA and CDR2 SQIVND (reference sequence). The CDR3 reads CASSIWRGIGNTEAFF.

J is TRBJ1-3 and V is TRBV6-5; D is ambiguous. Germline V gene data show CDR1 as MNHEY and CDR2 as SVGAGI. CDR3 length equals 16 residues. The ends were cut back, 0 bases at V and 1 base at J, with 10 bases in the middle. DNA of the CDR3: TGTGCCAGCAGTTACTCGCCGTTCGTGTCTGGAAACACCATATATTTT. Residues: CASSYSPFVSGNTIYF.

This clone was detected once. This rearrangement joins TRBV6-5 to TRBJ1-5; TRBD1 aligns across 8 bases. Germline values: CDR1 MNHEY, CDR2 SVGAGI. The CDR3 is 14 residues long. The ends lost 2 bases at V and 4 bases at J; junction bases unmatched: 1. The CDR3 bases are TGTGCCAGCAGTTACGGGACAGGAAATCAGCCCCAGCATTTT. This translates into CASSYGTGNQPQHF.

CDR3 DNA sequence: TGTGCCAGCAGACTTACCTCCGGGGCCAGCTCCTACGAGCAGTACTTC. Its protein is CASRLTSGASSYEQYF. This chain joins TRBV2 and TRBJ2-7; D is possibly TRBD1 or TRBD2 (5 bases each). CDR3 length: 16 amino acids. Trimming took off 6 bases at V and 0 bases at J, with 18 bases between the two ends. The germline V gene encodes CDR1 SNHLY and CDR2 FYNNEI.

The chain has TRBV7-3 and TRBJ2-2; TRBD1 matches 7 bases. Per germline, CDR1 SGHTA and CDR2 FQGTGA. V lost 4 bases and J lost 6; bases outside the gene matches: 5. The CDR3 is made up of 14 amino acids. CDR3 in DNA: TGTGCCAGCAGCTCGACAGGGTCGGCCGGGGAGCTGTTTTTT. This encodes CASSSTGSAGELFF.

This sequence joins TRBV19 and TRBJ1-5; no reliable D call. CDR3 length: 14 amino acids. Germline values: CDR1 LNHDA, CDR2 SQIVND (reference sequence). Deletions cut 4 bases from V and 0 bases from J, with 7 bases between. The CDR3 DNA follows: TGTGCCAGTAGTAAACCATATAGCAATCAGCCCCAGCATTTT. It translates to CASSKPYSNQPQHF.

This chain joins TRBV30 and TRBJ2-1; D assignment may be TRBD1 or TRBD2 (5 bases each). Germline lookup yields CDR1 GTSNPN and CDR2 SVGIG (reference sequence). V was shortened by 3 bases and J by 3 bases, with 12 bases between the two germline ends. The CDR3 is 14 amino acids. The CDR3 protein is CAWRGVRYYNEQFF. The CDR3 DNA is TGTGCCTGGAGGGGGGTCAGGTACTACAATGAGCAGTTCTTC.

The chain couples TRBV27 to TRBJ2-2; possibly TRBD1 for D (5 bases). V was cut by 2 bases and J by 5 bases, with 15 bases left in between. Germline V gene lookup returns CDR1 MNHEY and CDR2 SMNVEV (reference sequence). The CDR3 spans 16 residues. The CDR3 sequence: CASSLGFRVRTGELFF. CDR3 sequence (DNA): TGTGCCAGCAGTTTAGGGTTCAGGGTTCGTACCGGGGAGCTGTTTTTT.

This clone has a single count. This chain connects TRBV2 to TRBJ2-7; 10 bases line up with TRBD1. This CDR3 comprises 15 residues. Germline assignment: CDR1 SNHLY and CDR2 FYNNEI. V lost 6 bases to trimming and J lost 2 bases; unmatched junction nucleotides: 7. CDR3 sequence: CASRPDRGSTYEQYF. As DNA, the CDR3 is TGTGCCAGCAGGCCGGACAGGGGGAGCACCTACGAGCAGTACTTC.

The V gene is TRBV9, the J gene TRBJ2-1; TRBD2 matches at 8 bases. The length of the CDR3 is 13 residues. The germline V gene encodes CDR1 SGDLS and CDR2 YYNGEE. V lost 4 bases, J lost 8 bases, and 5 bases stayed unmatched. CDR3 bases: TGTGCCAGCAGCCCCCGGGGGGGCCATGAGCAGTTCTTC. The encoded protein is CASSPRGGHEQFF.

The V gene is TRBV7-2, the J gene TRBJ2-3, with no clear D. Trimming cost V 3 bases and J 5 bases, with 9 bases left between them. The CDR3 covers 13 residues. The V gene's germline CDR1 is SGHTA and CDR2 FQGNSA. The CDR3 DNA is TGTGCCAGCAGCTTGAGACTCCGAGATACGCAGTATTTT. Translating gives CASSLRLRDTQYF.

This clone came up once. This chain links TRBV19 with TRBJ2-7; 9 bases are a match to TRBD2. The CDR3 totals 15 residues. CDR1 and CDR2 (germline): LNHDA, SQIVND (reference sequence). The V segment lost 3 bases and the J segment 5 bases; nucleotides outside the gene matches: 8. CDR3 region: CASSIRSGRIHEQYF. In nucleotides, the CDR3 is TGTGCCAGTAGTATTAGAAGCGGGAGGATCCACGAGCAGTACTTC.

The V and J genes are TRBV5-5 and TRBJ1-1; D perhaps matches TRBD1 (5 bases). Germline V gives CDR1 SGHKS, CDR2 YYEKEE (reference sequence). Trimming removed 2 bases from V and 3 bases from J, with 14 bases in between. This CDR3 is 15 amino acids long. The CDR3 loop reads CASSFFSQGYTEAFF. CDR3 DNA: TGTGCCAGCAGCTTTTTCTCTCAGGGCTACACTGAAGCTTTCTTT.

J is TRBJ2-6 and V is TRBV27; 8 bases are shared with TRBD1. Unmatched junction bases numbered 10, after V lost 6 bases and J lost 0 bases. This CDR3 contains 18 residues. Germline V gene lookup returns CDR1 MNHEY and CDR2 SMNVEV (reference sequence). The CDR3 sequence: CASRDWDRRGSGANVLTF. In DNA form, the CDR3 reads TGTGCCAGCAGGGATTGGGACAGGAGGGGCTCTGGGGCCAACGTCCTGACTTTC.

V usage is TRBV7-3 and J usage is TRBJ2-1, with 9 bases aligning to TRBD1. Germline values: CDR1 SGHTA, CDR2 FQGTGA. This CDR3 region has 15 residues. The J segment lost 1 base and the V segment lost 5 bases, leaving 3 bases of the junction unmatched. The CDR3 sequence is CASSLGQGSYNEQFF. CDR3 DNA: TGTGCCAGCAGCCTGGGACAGGGATCCTACAATGAGCAGTTCTTC.

The gene calls are TRBV5-6 and TRBJ1-1, with 8 nucleotides matching TRBD1. Per the germline V gene, CDR1 is SGHDT and CDR2 is YYEEEE. The CDR3 extends over 14 amino acids. The V segment lost 3 bases and the J segment 3 bases; nucleotides outside the gene matches: 4. The CDR3 loop is CASSWGTGYTEAFF. The CDR3 DNA is TGTGCCAGCAGCTGGGGGACAGGCTACACTGAAGCTTTCTTT.

The rearrangement uses TRBV11-2 and TRBJ2-5; unclear D gene. Deletions cut 2 bases from V and 3 bases from J, with 13 bases between. The CDR3 spans 15 residues. Germline CDR1 is SGHAT and CDR2 is FQNNGV. CDR3 coding DNA: TGTGCCAGCAGCTTACAGTACGGGTATGAAGAGACCCAGTACTTC. Protein sequence: CASSLQYGYEETQYF. The full variable domain, rest sourced from reference TRBV11-2 and TRBJ2-5, is EAGVAQSPRYKIIEKRQSVAFWCNPISGHATLYWYQQILGQGPKLLIQFQNNGVVDDSQLPKDRFSAERLKGVDSTLKIQPAKLEDSAVYLCASSLQYGYEETQYFGPGTRLLVL.